The rows below give T cell receptor beta chains drawn from one sample of a study of siplizumab effects on memory and regulatory T cells. Sequenced by immunoSEQ multiplex PCR; TCRdb stores in-frame clones only, minus some. Here the sample spans around 100,000 clones, about 90% being singletons. The sequenced sample consisted of Tregs sorted from blood. The receptors were sampled from a human donor in good health. Both conserved end residues are part of each CDR3.

CASSLAGLGTEAFF,TRBJ1-1,TRBV28
CAMRLAEDNEQFF,TRBJ2-1,TRBV10-3
CASQASRVPGNTIYF,TRBJ1-3,TRBV28
CASSESGQPQHF,TRBJ1-5,TRBV6-1
CASRRLLGVAVYEQFF,TRBJ2-1,TRBV2
CASTFADTQYF,TRBJ2-3,TRBV6-1
CASSLDGGGQGQETQYF,TRBJ2-5,TRBV7-6
CASSLAGVEKLFF,TRBJ1-4,TRBV5-1
CASSKTSGLWEKLFF,TRBJ1-4,TRBV28
CASSPGGQQFF,TRBJ2-1,TRBV7-9
CASSQLLQSSGNTIYF,TRBJ1-3,TRBV16
CASRFSRANVLTF,TRBJ2-6,TRBV12-2
CASSLGRDGTQYF,TRBJ2-5,TRBV5-4
CASSWGTANTGELFF,TRBJ2-2,TRBV5-1
CASSLVNTEAFF,TRBJ1-1,TRBV5-5
CASSSPLAGAETQYF,TRBJ2-5,TRBV5-1
CASSLESRTGGVFF,TRBJ1-4,TRBV5-1
CASSDNLVGYTF,TRBJ1-2,TRBV6-1
CASSTRTPLGNQPQHF,TRBJ1-5,TRBV19
CASSTPGQGFYEQYF,TRBJ2-7,TRBV19
CASSEAGGLYEQYF,TRBJ2-7,TRBV2
CATSRARDLRYEQYF,TRBJ2-7,TRBV15
CSVCPSGSVEQYF,TRBJ2-7,TRBV29-1
CAWSVRDRRTEAFF,TRBJ1-1,TRBV30
CASIGSGRTEAFF,TRBJ1-1,TRBV5-1
CASSEWGLAGGETQYF,TRBJ2-5,TRBV2
CASSRRVDSNYGYTF,TRBJ1-2,TRBV7-2
CSAYFWDKLNYGYTF,TRBJ1-2,TRBV29-1
CASSLGSGANVLTF,TRBJ2-6,TRBV5-1
CASSLTGATEAFF,TRBJ1-1,TRBV7-3
CASSLRGTYEQYF,TRBJ2-7,TRBV27
CASSFGGPGNTIYF,TRBJ1-3,TRBV5-1
CASSSHPLAGERAEQFF,TRBJ2-1,TRBV10-2
CASSVEGLDEQFF,TRBJ2-1,TRBV11-3